This record covers a single TCR beta chain. This CDR3 region has 13 residues. The V gene's germline CDR1 is SEHNR and CDR2 FQNEAQ (reference sequence). Trimming removed 4 bases from V and 8 bases from J, with 14 bases in between. This record belongs to a study of identical twins. Through template switching, a universal primer site was introduced, and the cDNA contained unique molecular identifiers. TCRdb fed the 5' RACE reads into MiXCR, producing one record per CDR3 protein. This sample has 200,000 to 250,000 distinct CDR3 sequences, with more than 13% found just once. This sequence originates from a woman under 30 in good health. The sequenced material came from memory (CD45RO+) T cells sorted from blood. The chain uses TRBV7-9 and TRBJ1-2, with D uncertain. The CDR3 coding sequence is TGTGCCAGCAGCTCCACCTCAGACGGAGGCTACACCTTC. Translation gives CASSSTSDGGYTF.